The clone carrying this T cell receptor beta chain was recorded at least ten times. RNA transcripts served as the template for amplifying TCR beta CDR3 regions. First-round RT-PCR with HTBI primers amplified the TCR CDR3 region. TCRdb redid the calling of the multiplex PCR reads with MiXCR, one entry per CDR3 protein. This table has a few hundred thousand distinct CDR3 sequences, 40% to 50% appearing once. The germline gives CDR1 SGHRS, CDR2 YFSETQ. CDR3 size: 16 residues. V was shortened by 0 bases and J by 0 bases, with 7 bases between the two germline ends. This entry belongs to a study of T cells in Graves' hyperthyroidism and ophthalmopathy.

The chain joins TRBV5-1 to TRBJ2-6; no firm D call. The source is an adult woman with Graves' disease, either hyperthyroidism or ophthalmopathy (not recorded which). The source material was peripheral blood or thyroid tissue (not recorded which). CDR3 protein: CASSLAGPSGANVLTF. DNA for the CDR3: TGCGCCAGCAGCTTGGCAGGTCCCTCTGGGGCCAACGTCCTGACTTTC.